Below are 14 T cell receptor beta chains sequenced from a single sample in a study of response to subunit inactivated influenza vaccine. From the RT-PCR reads, TCRdb called clonotypes with MiXCR, one entry per CDR3 protein. The sample has about 570,000 distinct CDR3 sequences, 11% seen once. This sample also appeared in a second study, on T cells expressing NK-cell markers. That work contributes: Generation of TCR beta cDNA was performed by 5'RACE template switching incorporating UMIs.

The source was PBMCs from blood, collected on the day of vaccination. All receptors come from a man aged 45-60 years who received an inactivated influenza vaccine.

The chain employs TRBV2 and TRBJ2-3; 7 positions agree with TRBD2. J lost 3 bases, V lost 3 bases, and 6 bases had no gene match. The CDR3 loop spans 15 amino acids. CDR1 is SNHLY, CDR2 FYNNEI, per germline. In nucleotides, the CDR3 is TGTGCCAGCAGTGACCGCGGGAGAAGGACAGATACGCAGTATTTT. This translates into CASSDRGRRTDTQYF.

A few counts support this clonotype. The chain's CDR3 is CASRRGGSYNEQFF. The CDR3 nucleotides read TGTGCCAGCAGGCGGGGGGGCTCCTACAATGAGCAGTTCTTC. This chain connects TRBV28 to TRBJ2-1; TRBD2 matches 9 bases. Germline-derived CDR1 and CDR2 are MDHEN and SYDVKM. V shed 6 bases, J shed 0 bases, and the junction held 0 bases outside the gene matches. This CDR3 is 14 amino acids long.

In this sample, this clonotype turned up once. This chain joins TRBV12-3 or TRBV12-4 and TRBJ2-1, with 11 bases fitting TRBD2. The junction had 6 bases not matched to a gene; V was cut back by 4 bases and J by 4 bases. The CDR3 contains 16 residues. CDR3 in amino acids: CASSSIAGGHYNEQFF. The CDR3 DNA sequence: TGTGCCAGCAGTTCAATAGCGGGGGGGCATTACAATGAGCAGTTCTTC.

There are a few counts of this clonotype. This chain joins TRBV29-1 and TRBJ2-1; no clear D. The germline V gene has CDR1 SQVTM and CDR2 ANQGSEA. The germline V and J ends were trimmed by 4 bases and 5 bases, with 3 bases remaining between them. The CDR3 loop spans 10 amino acids. The CDR3 reads CSVVHNEQFF. CDR3 coding DNA: TGCAGCGTTGTCCACAATGAGCAGTTCTTC.

This clonotype was recorded many times. The chain links TRBV20-1 to TRBJ2-1; D perhaps matches TRBD2 (6 bases). The CDR3 consists of 15 residues. The ends were cut back, 3 bases at V and 4 bases at J, with 16 bases in the middle. Per the germline V gene, CDR1 is DFQATT and CDR2 is SNEGSKA (reference sequence). Here the CDR3 DNA reads TGCAGTGCTAGGCGGGGCAGAGCAAATTACAATGAGCAGTTCTTC. Translation: CSARRGRANYNEQFF.

V is TRBV28 and J is TRBJ1-5; possible D gene TRBD1, 6 bases. V lost 3 bases and J 4 bases, leaving 13 bases between the germline ends. The CDR3 totals 15 residues. Germline CDR1 is MDHEN and CDR2 is SYDVKM. The CDR3 loop reads CASSFGQGPNQPQHF. CDR3 coding DNA: TGTGCCAGCAGTTTCGGGCAGGGGCCAAATCAGCCCCAGCATTTT.

This clonotype was detected only a few times. The chain employs TRBV10-3 and TRBJ2-7, with 7 bases aligning to TRBD1. CDR1 ENHRY and CDR2 SYGVKD come from the germline V gene. V lost 10 bases and J lost 5; bases outside the gene matches: 11. This CDR3 has 13 residues. CDR3: CATQKQGIHEQYF. CDR3 nucleotide sequence: TGTGCCACCCAGAAACAGGGGATTCACGAGCAGTACTTC.

This chain links TRBV10-3 with TRBJ1-5; D is uncertain. The V and J ends lost 3 bases and 5 bases respectively, with 11 bases between them. Germline-derived CDR1 and CDR2 are ENHRY and SYGVKD. There are 14 residues in the CDR3. The CDR3 reads CAISDGLPHQPQHF. In DNA form, the CDR3 reads TGTGCCATCAGTGACGGCCTACCCCATCAGCCCCAGCATTTT.

With respect to this clonotype: One end of the junction varies from germline; a read error may be responsible. The chain carries TRBV12-3 or TRBV12-4 and TRBJ2-1, with 8 bases aligning to TRBD2. CDR3 length: 12 amino acids. Written as DNA, the CDR3 is TGTGCCAGCAGTTTGTCCACCGCGGGGGGTCAATTC. Encoded protein: CASSLSTAGGQF.

Only a few counts were recorded for this clonotype. The genes are TRBV4-3 and TRBJ2-3, with TRBD2 as a possible D gene (5 bases). Per germline, CDR1 LGHNA and CDR2 YSLEER. Trimming took 0 bases from V and 12 from J, leaving 19 bases between them. The CDR3 has 15 amino acids. The CDR3 spells CASSQDRREGRSQYF. The CDR3 DNA sequence: TGCGCCAGCAGCCAAGATAGAAGAGAGGGTAGGTCACAGTATTTT.

In its sample, this clonotype was seen many times. The rearrangement joins TRBV5-1 to TRBJ2-1; 10 bases align to TRBD2. Germline CDR1 is SGHRS and CDR2 is YFSETQ. Losses at the gene ends were 4 bases for V and 3 bases for J; bases not matched to a gene: 4. This CDR3 comprises 15 residues. The chain's CDR3 is CASSPGLANYNEQFF. The CDR3 DNA reads TGCGCCAGCAGCCCGGGACTAGCGAACTACAATGAGCAGTTCTTC.

This clonotype has at least ten counts. The CDR3 here is CAISVGWDEQYF. The CDR3 DNA reads as TGTGCCATCAGTGTCGGATGGGACGAGCAGTACTTC. The chain recombines TRBV10-3 with TRBJ2-7; D gene uncertain. V gave up 4 bases and J gave up 5 bases, with 9 bases separating them. Germline V CDR1 and CDR2: ENHRY, SYGVKD. The CDR3 is made up of 12 amino acids.

The genes are TRBV6-2 or TRBV6-3 and TRBJ1-5; the D is unclear. This CDR3 comprises 15 residues. Germline V gene lookup returns CDR1 MNHEY and CDR2 SVGEGT. The V end lost 2 bases, the J end lost 3 bases, and 11 bases lay between the germline ends. CDR3 in amino acids: CASSYITGSNQPQHF. Here the CDR3 DNA reads TGTGCCAGCAGTTACATAACGGGATCCAATCAGCCCCAGCATTTT.

The chain is built from TRBV29-1 and TRBJ2-2, with a tentative D call TRBD1 (6 bases). CDR1 and CDR2 from the germline V gene are SQVTM and ANQGSEA. V lost 4 bases and J 7 bases, leaving 13 bases between the germline ends. This CDR3 has 13 amino acids. The CDR3 DNA is TGCAGCGTTGGACAGGCACTTGGCGGGGAGCTGTTTTTT. This sequence encodes CSVGQALGGELFF.